The present T cell receptor beta chain was sequenced within a study of blood T cells in healthy people across ages. V lost 6 bases, J lost 13 bases, and 25 bases lay in between. Germline CDR1 is MNHNS and CDR2 is SASEGT. CDR3 size: 15 residues. Study conclusions and caveats: CMV status of donors was not determined, possibly confounding expanded clonotype changes.

Together with a sample-barcoded 5' primer, a J-beta primer mix was included in a second PCR lasting roughly 6 to 12 cycles. TCRdb ran MiXCR on the 5' RACE reads and lists one entry per CDR3 protein. The sample has approximately 1,000,000 distinct CDR3 sequences, more than 35% seen once; the top ten hold over 15%. This clonotype was seen a handful of times. Its antigen is unidentified. The sequence came from a woman aged 60-75 years in good health. Sequenced material: blood. The chain joins TRBV6-1 to TRBJ2-4, with D possibly TRBD1 on 5 matching bases. The CDR3 is CASSLGASSIQAQYF. CDR3 nucleotides: TGTGCCAGCAGCCTAGGGGCATCCTCGATCCAAGCCCAGTACTTC.